This is a list of T cell receptor beta chains from one sample in a study of blood T cell repertoires in COVID-19. Generated by immunoSEQ multiplex PCR, the TCRdb table keeps only in-frame clones and is missing some. This table has about 110,000 clones, about three quarters appearing once. Sequencing was performed on peripheral blood. These receptors all come from a man between 65 and 79 years old with acute or convalescent COVID-19. Both conserved end residues are part of each CDR3. A D gene is named only where the DNA matches it firmly. A clone size is listed for some rows: how often the clone was seen (once, few, many), or a class if it is expanded.

>16|TRBJ2-1|once|-|TRBV19
CASSIVASENNNEQFF
TGTGCCAGTAGTATAGTGGCTAGCGAGAACAACAATGAGCAGTTCTTC
>15|TRBJ1-1|-|-|TRBV18
CASSPRPGVDTEAFF
TGTGCCAGCTCACCAAGGCCAGGGGTTGACACTGAAGCTTTCTTT
>11|TRBJ2-3|-|-|TRBV20-1
CSARFGDTQYF
TGCAGTGCTAGATTCGGGGATACGCAGTATTTT
>12|TRBJ1-4|-|-|TRBV12-3/TRBV12-4
CASSRGGEKLFF
TGTGCCAGCAGCCGCGGGGGGGAAAAACTGTTTTTT
>11|TRBJ2-7|-|-|TRBV5-6
CASSSRYEQYF
TGTGCCAGCAGCTCCCGCTACGAGCAGTACTTC
>13|TRBJ2-7|-|-|TRBV6-5
CASRKDTFYEQYF
TGTGCCAGCAGAAAGGACACGTTCTACGAGCAGTACTTC
>15|TRBJ1-6|once|TRBD1|TRBV5-1
CASSMGQGLNSPLHF
TGCGCCAGCAGCATGGGACAGGGACTGAATTCACCCCTCCACTTT
>14|TRBJ1-1|-|-|TRBV7-9
CASSPSHSLTEAFF
TGTGCCAGCAGCCCCAGCCACAGCCTCACTGAAGCTTTCTTT
>13|TRBJ1-2|-|TRBD1|TRBV2
CASSSTGDYGYTF
TGTGCCAGCAGTTCAACAGGGGACTATGGCTACACCTTC
>13|TRBJ1-2|-|TRBD1|TRBV9
CASSVDRAYGYTF
TGTGCCAGCAGCGTTGACAGGGCTTATGGCTACACCTTC
>16|TRBJ1-3|-|TRBD1|TRBV7-2
CASSLGGGSAGNTIYF
TGTGCCAGCAGCTTAGGAGGGGGCTCGGCTGGAAACACCATATATTTT
>12|TRBJ1-4|-|TRBD1|TRBV6-5
CASRQGGEKLFF
TGTGCCAGCAGGCAGGGGGGTGAAAAACTGTTTTTT
>15|TRBJ2-1|-|-|TRBV5-1
CASSLGGDTYNEQFF
TGCGCCAGCAGCTTGGGTGGGGACACTTACAATGAGCAGTTCTTC
>14|TRBJ1-5|few|TRBD1|TRBV7-8
CASSLPGTGQPQHF
TGTGCCAGCAGCTTACCGGGGACAGGTCAGCCCCAGCATTTT
>15|TRBJ1-6|-|-|TRBV5-1
CASSLVPGERSPLHF
TGCGCCAGCAGCTTGGTACCAGGGGAGCGTTCACCCCTCCACTTT
>16|TRBJ2-2|-|-|TRBV3-1/TRBV3-2
CASSQGRGPNTGELFF
TGTGCCAGCAGCCAAGGGCGCGGTCCTAACACCGGGGAGCTGTTTTTT
>20|TRBJ1-3|-|TRBD1|TRBV23-1
CASSQAIQRGQGYSGNTIYF
TGCGCCAGCAGTCAAGCGATTCAAAGGGGACAGGGATACTCTGGAAACACCATATATTTT
>14|TRBJ1-2|-|-|TRBV5-6
CASSLREENYGYTF
TGTGCCAGCAGCTTACGGGAGGAGAACTATGGCTACACCTTC
>14|TRBJ1-2|-|TRBD1|TRBV18
CASSRDRGDYGYTF
TGTGCCAGCTCACGAGACAGGGGGGACTATGGCTACACCTTC
>13|TRBJ1-2|-|TRBD1|TRBV12-3/TRBV12-4
CASSPDRAGGYTF
TGTGCCAGCAGCCCCGACAGGGCTGGCGGCTACACCTTC
>15|TRBJ2-5|-|-|TRBV3-1/TRBV3-2
CASSQATIPRVTQYF
TGTGCCAGCAGCCAAGCGACAATTCCCAGGGTGACCCAGTACTTC
>12|TRBJ2-2|-|-|TRBV6-6
CASSSGGGELFF
TGTGCCAGCAGTTCGGGTGGCGGGGAGCTGTTTTTT
>15|TRBJ1-4|-|TRBD1|TRBV15
CATSRDRQGSEKLFF
TGTGCCACCAGCAGAGATAGACAGGGCAGCGAAAAACTGTTTTTT